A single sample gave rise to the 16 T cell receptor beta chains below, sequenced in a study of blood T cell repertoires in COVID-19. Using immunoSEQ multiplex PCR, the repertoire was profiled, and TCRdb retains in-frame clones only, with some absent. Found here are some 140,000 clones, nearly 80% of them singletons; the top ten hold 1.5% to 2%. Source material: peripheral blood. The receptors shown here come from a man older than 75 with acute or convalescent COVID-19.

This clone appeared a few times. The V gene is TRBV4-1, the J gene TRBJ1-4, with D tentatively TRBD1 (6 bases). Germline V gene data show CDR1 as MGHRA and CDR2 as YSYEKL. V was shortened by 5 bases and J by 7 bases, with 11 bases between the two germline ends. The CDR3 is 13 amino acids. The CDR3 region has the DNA TGCGCCAGCAGCGCTGGGGGCCCTGAAAAACTGTTTTTT. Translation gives CASSAGGPEKLFF.

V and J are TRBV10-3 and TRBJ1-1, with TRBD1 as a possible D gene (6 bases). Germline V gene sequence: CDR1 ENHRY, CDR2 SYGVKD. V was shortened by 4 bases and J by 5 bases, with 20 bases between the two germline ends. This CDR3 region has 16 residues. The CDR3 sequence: CAISAPVGRGVTEAFF. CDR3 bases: TGTGCCATCAGTGCCCCTGTAGGCAGGGGAGTAACTGAAGCTTTCTTT.

The CDR3 loop reads CASSHRTGEQYF. The CDR3 DNA reads as TGTGCCAGCAGCCACAGAACCGGCGAGCAGTACTTC. The chain is built from TRBV7-8 and TRBJ2-7, with unresolved D. Germline loops: CDR1 SGHVS, CDR2 FQNEAQ. V was shortened by 5 bases and J by 6 bases, with 11 bases between the two germline ends. The CDR3 loop spans 12 amino acids.

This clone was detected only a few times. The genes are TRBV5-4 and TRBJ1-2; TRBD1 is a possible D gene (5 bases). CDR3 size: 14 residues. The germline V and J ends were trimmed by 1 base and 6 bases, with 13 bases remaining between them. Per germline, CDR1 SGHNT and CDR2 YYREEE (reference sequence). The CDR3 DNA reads TGTGCCAGCAGCTTGAGGCAGGGAGGAAATGGCTACACCTTC. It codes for CASSLRQGGNGYTF.

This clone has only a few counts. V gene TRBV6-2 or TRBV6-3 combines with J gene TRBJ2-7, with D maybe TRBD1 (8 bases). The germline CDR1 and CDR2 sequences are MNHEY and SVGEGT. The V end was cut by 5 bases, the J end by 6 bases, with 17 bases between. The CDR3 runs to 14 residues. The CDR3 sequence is CASSAGAGGAEQYV. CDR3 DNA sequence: TGTGCCAGCAGTGCGGGGGCAGGGGGCGCCGAGCAGTACGTC.

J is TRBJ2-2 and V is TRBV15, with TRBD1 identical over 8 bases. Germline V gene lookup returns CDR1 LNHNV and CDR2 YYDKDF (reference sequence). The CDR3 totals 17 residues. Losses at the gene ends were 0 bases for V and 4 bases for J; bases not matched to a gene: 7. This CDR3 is CATSRDYGRGRTGELFF. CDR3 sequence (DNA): TGTGCCACCAGCAGAGATTACGGCAGGGGGCGCACCGGGGAGCTGTTTTTT.

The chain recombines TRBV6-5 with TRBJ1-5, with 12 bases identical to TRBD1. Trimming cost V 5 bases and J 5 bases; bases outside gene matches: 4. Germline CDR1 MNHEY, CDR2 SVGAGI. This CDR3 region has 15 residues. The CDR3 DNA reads TGTGCCAGCAGTAGGGGACAGGGGGCCGATCAGCCCCAGCATTTT. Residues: CASSRGQGADQPQHF.

Here the CDR3 DNA reads TGTGCCAGCAGTAAACCCGGGACAGGGGTCTATGGCTACACCTTC. Its translation: CASSKPGTGVYGYTF. The V call is TRBV6-2 or TRBV6-3, the J call TRBJ1-2; 10 bases align to TRBD1. The CDR3 has 15 amino acids. The V gene's germline CDR1 is MNHEY and CDR2 SVGEGT. V lost 5 bases to trimming and J lost 4 bases; unmatched junction nucleotides: 7.

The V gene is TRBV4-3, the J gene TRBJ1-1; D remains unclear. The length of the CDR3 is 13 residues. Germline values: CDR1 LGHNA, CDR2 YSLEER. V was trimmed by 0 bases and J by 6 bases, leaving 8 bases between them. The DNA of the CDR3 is TGCGCCAGCAGCCAAGATCCGGTCTCTGAAGCTTTCTTT. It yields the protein CASSQDPVSEAFF.

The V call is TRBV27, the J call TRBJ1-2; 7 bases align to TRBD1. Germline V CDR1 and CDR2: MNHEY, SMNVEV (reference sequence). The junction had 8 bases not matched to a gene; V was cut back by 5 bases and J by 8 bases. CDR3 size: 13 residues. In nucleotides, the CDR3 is TGTGCCAGCAGTATTCAGGGGGTCGGGGGCTACACCTTC. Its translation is CASSIQGVGGYTF.

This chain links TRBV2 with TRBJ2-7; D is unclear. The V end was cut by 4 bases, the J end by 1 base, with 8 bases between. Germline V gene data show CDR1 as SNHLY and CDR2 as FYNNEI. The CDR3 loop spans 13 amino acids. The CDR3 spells CASSAQASYEQYF. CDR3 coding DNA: TGTGCCAGCAGTGCCCAGGCTTCCTACGAGCAGTACTTC.

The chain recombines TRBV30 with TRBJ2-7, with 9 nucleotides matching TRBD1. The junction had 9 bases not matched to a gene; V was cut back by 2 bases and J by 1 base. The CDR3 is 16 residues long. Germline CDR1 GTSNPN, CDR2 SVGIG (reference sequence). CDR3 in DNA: TGTGCCTGGAGTAATCCAACAGGGGGCCTTTCCTACGAGCAGTACTTC. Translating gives CAWSNPTGGLSYEQYF.

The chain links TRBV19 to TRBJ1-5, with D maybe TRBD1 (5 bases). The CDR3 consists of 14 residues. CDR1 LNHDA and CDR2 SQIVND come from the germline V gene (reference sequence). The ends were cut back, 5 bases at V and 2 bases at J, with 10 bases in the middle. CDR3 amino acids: CASSQGLGNQPQHF. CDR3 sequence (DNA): TGTGCCAGTAGTCAGGGTCTTGGCAATCAGCCCCAGCATTTT.

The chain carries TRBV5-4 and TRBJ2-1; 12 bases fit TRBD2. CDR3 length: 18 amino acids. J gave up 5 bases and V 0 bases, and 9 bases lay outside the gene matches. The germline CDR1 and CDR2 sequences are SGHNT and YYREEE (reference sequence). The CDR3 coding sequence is TGTGCCAGCAGCTTGGAGCCCCTAGCGGGGGGGCAAGACAATGAGCAGTTCTTC. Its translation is CASSLEPLAGGQDNEQFF. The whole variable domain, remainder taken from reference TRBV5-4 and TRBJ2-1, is ETGVTQSPTHLIKTRGQQVTLRCSSQSGHNTVSWYQQALGQGPQFIFQYYREEENGRGNFPPRFSGLQFPNYSSELNVNALELDDSALYLCASSLEPLAGGQDNEQFFGPGTRLTVL.

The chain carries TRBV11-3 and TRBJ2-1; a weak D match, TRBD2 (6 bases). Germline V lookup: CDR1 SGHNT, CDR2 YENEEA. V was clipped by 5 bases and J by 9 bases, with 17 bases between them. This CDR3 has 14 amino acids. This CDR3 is CASSRAPGDTEQFF. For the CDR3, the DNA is TGTGCCAGCAGCAGGGCACCGGGGGATACTGAGCAGTTCTTC. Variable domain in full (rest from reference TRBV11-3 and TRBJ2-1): EAGVVQSPRYKIIEKKQPVAFWCNPISGHNTLYWYLQNLGQGPELLIRYENEEAVDDSQLPKDRFSAERLKGVDSTLKIQPAELGDSAVYLCASSRAPGDTEQFFGPGTRLTVL.

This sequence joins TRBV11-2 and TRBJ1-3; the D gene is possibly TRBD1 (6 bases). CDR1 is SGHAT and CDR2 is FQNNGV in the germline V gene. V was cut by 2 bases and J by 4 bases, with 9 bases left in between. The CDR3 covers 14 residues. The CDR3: CASSLPGEGNTIYF. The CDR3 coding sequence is TGTGCCAGCAGCTTACCAGGGGAAGGAAACACCATATATTTT.